These 21 T cell receptor beta chains share one sample of origin, sequenced in a study of blood T cell repertoires in COVID-19. Produced via immunoSEQ multiplex PCR; TCRdb's table is partial and in-frame only. Among roughly 78,000 clones listed, nearly 90% were seen once. Material: peripheral blood. Receptors originate from a man aged 45 to 65 with acute or convalescent COVID-19.

This rearrangement joins TRBV5-1 to TRBJ1-3; 12 nucleotides align to TRBD1. With V trimmed by 4 bases and J by 4 bases, 9 bases remained unmatched. The CDR3 consists of 17 residues. The germline CDR1 and CDR2 sequences are SGHRS and YFSETQ. The CDR3 is CASSLQGQGAVGNTIYF. The CDR3 region has the DNA TGCGCCAGCAGCCTGCAGGGACAGGGGGCGGTCGGAAACACCATATATTTT.

The chain is built from TRBV6-5 and TRBJ1-1; no clear D gene. The germline V gene has CDR1 MNHEY and CDR2 SVGAGI. CDR3 size: 13 residues. V lost 7 bases and J lost 3, with 12 bases in between. The DNA for the CDR3 is TGTGCCAGCACTAGTGAACTGTACACTGAAGCTTTCTTT. This codes for CASTSELYTEAFF.

This rearrangement joins TRBV9 to TRBJ1-2, with 10 bases fitting TRBD1. This CDR3 contains 15 residues. CDR1 is SGDLS and CDR2 is YYNGEE in the germline V gene. Germline trimming cut 4 bases from V and 4 bases from J; bases unmatched to any gene: 7. The chain's CDR3 is CASSTPGQGSYGYTF. The CDR3 DNA is TGTGCCAGCAGCACTCCGGGACAGGGGTCCTATGGCTACACCTTC.

The chain joins TRBV19 to TRBJ2-3; D possibly corresponds to TRBD1 (6 bases). The germline gives CDR1 LNHDA, CDR2 SQIVND (reference sequence). Trimming left V 4 bases short and J 4 bases short, with 12 bases between. CDR3 length: 14 amino acids. This chain's CDR3 is CASSKRQDADTQYF. As DNA, the CDR3 is TGTGCCAGTAGTAAAAGACAGGACGCAGATACGCAGTATTTT. Full variable domain (missing parts from reference TRBV19 and TRBJ2-3): DGGITQSPKYLFRKEGQNVTLSCEQNLNHDAMYWYRQDPGQGLRLIYYSQIVNDFQKGDIAEGYSVSREKKESFPLTVTSAQKNPTAFYLCASSKRQDADTQYFGPGTRLTVL.

This sequence joins TRBV9 and TRBJ2-3; 13 nucleotides match TRBD2. The CDR3 length is 17 residues. The germline gives CDR1 SGDLS, CDR2 YYNGEE. V gave up 3 bases and J gave up 2 bases; unmatched junction bases: 6. The CDR3 sequence: CASSEWTSGGHTDTQYF. Written as DNA, the CDR3 is TGTGCCAGCAGCGAGTGGACTAGCGGGGGACACACAGATACGCAGTATTTT.

The V and J genes are TRBV2 and TRBJ2-3; D is perhaps TRBD1 (5 bases). This CDR3 spans 12 amino acids. V was shortened by 6 bases and J by 4 bases, with 8 bases between the two germline ends. In germline, CDR1 is SNHLY, CDR2 FYNNEI. The CDR3 sequence is CASRGLADTQYF. CDR3 coding DNA: TGTGCCAGCAGGGGGCTTGCAGATACGCAGTATTTT.

The V gene is TRBV2, the J gene TRBJ2-5, with 8 bases fitting TRBD1. Per the germline V gene, CDR1 is SNHLY and CDR2 is FYNNEI. The CDR3 is 13 amino acids. V lost 7 bases, J lost 4 bases, and 5 bases stayed unmatched. CDR3 loop: CASTRDRGETQYF. In DNA form, the CDR3 reads TGTGCCAGCACTAGAGACAGGGGAGAGACCCAGTACTTC.

In DNA, the CDR3 is TGTGCTAGTGGTTTCCATACGGACAGGGACGGCGCAGATACGCAGTATTTT. This gives the protein CASGFHTDRDGADTQYF. The V call is TRBV12-5, the J call TRBJ2-3, with 8 bases identical to TRBD1. CDR3 length: 17 amino acids. Looked up from germline, CDR1 is LGHNT and CDR2 is FRNRAP. The junction had 12 bases not matched to a gene; V was cut back by 3 bases and J by 4 bases.

The chain combines TRBV4-1 with TRBJ2-2; 11 bases align to TRBD2. This CDR3 comprises 16 residues. Germline V CDR1 and CDR2: MGHRA, YSYEKL. V trimming: 6 bases; J trimming: 6 bases; junction bases outside the gene matches: 9. For the CDR3, the DNA is TGCGCCAGCAGGCAACCGACTAGCGGGGCGGCCGGGGAGCTGTTTTTT. Its protein product is CASRQPTSGAAGELFF.

The chain joins TRBV11-2 to TRBJ2-7; 10 bases are a match to TRBD1. The CDR3 extends over 14 amino acids. Germline trimming cut 3 bases from V and 3 bases from J; bases unmatched to any gene: 2. Germline-derived CDR1 and CDR2 are SGHAT and FQNNGV. The CDR3, as DNA: TGTGCCAGCAGCTTCGGACAGGGGGGCTACGAGCAGTACTTC. It specifies CASSFGQGGYEQYF.

The rearrangement uses TRBV11-2 and TRBJ2-1; the D is unclear. The germline V gene encodes CDR1 SGHAT and CDR2 FQNNGV. The CDR3 runs 16 residues. V lost 2 bases to trimming and J lost 6 bases, with 17 bases between them. The CDR3 spells CASSLRSTQTLNEQFF. In DNA form, the CDR3 reads TGTGCCAGCAGCTTAAGGTCTACCCAGACACTCAATGAGCAGTTCTTC.

The chain employs TRBV14 and TRBJ2-3; 7 nucleotides line up with TRBD2. CDR3 length: 13 residues. After removal of 4 bases from V and 9 bases from J, the junction contained 7 bases not matched to a gene. Germline V lookup: CDR1 SGHDN, CDR2 FVKESK. In nucleotides, the CDR3 is TGTGCCAGCAGCCCGACTACCGGGGGGACGCAGTATTTT. Amino acids: CASSPTTGGTQYF.

The V call is TRBV6-5, the J call TRBJ2-1, with 8 bases aligning to TRBD1. This CDR3 spans 15 amino acids. The J segment lost 1 base and the V segment lost 6 bases, leaving 5 bases of the junction unmatched. Per the germline V gene, CDR1 is MNHEY and CDR2 is SVGAGI. The CDR3 spells CASSRDRGSYNEQFF. In DNA, the CDR3 is TGTGCCAGCAGCCGTGACAGGGGATCCTACAATGAGCAGTTCTTC.

The chain combines TRBV7-9 with TRBJ2-3; 8 bases agree with TRBD2. This CDR3 spans 16 amino acids. V shed 2 bases and J 4 bases; nucleotides not matched to a gene: 8. Per the germline V gene, CDR1 is SEHNR and CDR2 is FQNEAQ (reference sequence). DNA for the CDR3: TGTGCCAGCAGCTTATTCCGGGGGGGCCTTGCAGATACGCAGTATTTT. Translating it yields CASSLFRGGLADTQYF.

The V call is TRBV5-1, the J call TRBJ1-4, with TRBD1 matching 9 bases. From germline, CDR1 is SGHRS and CDR2 YFSETQ. Trimming at V came to 7 bases and at J to 7 bases, leaving 8 bases not matched to a gene. This CDR3 has 14 residues. The CDR3 region is CASGTGTGLEKLFF. DNA of the CDR3: TGCGCCAGCGGGACCGGGACAGGGCTTGAAAAACTGTTTTTT.

The chain has TRBV19 and TRBJ2-2, with no clear D. V lost 6 bases to trimming and J lost 1 base, with 12 bases between them. Germline loops: CDR1 LNHDA, CDR2 SQIVND (reference sequence). The CDR3 is 15 residues long. CDR3 region: CASSLNRQNTGELFF. The CDR3 bases are TGTGCCAGTAGCCTGAACCGACAGAACACCGGGGAGCTGTTTTTT.

The rearrangement uses TRBV9 and TRBJ2-2; weak D call: TRBD2 (5 bases). The CDR3 loop spans 13 amino acids. Deletions cut 0 bases from V and 6 bases from J, with 6 bases between. Germline-derived CDR1 and CDR2 are SGDLS and YYNGEE. The CDR3 coding sequence is TGTGCCAGCAGCGTAGCTAGCCCCGGGGAGCTGTTTTTT. Translating it yields CASSVASPGELFF.

This chain links TRBV24-1 with TRBJ1-1; possible D gene TRBD1, 5 bases. CDR1 is KGHDR, CDR2 SFDVKD, per germline. The CDR3 consists of 11 residues. Trimming took off 5 bases at V and 8 bases at J, with 8 bases between the two ends. The CDR3 protein is CATSVRGEAFF. For the CDR3, the DNA is TGTGCCACCAGTGTTAGGGGAGAAGCTTTCTTT.

The genes are TRBV29-1 and TRBJ2-7; 7 positions match TRBD1. The CDR3 has 12 residues. V gave up 1 base and J gave up 4 bases; unmatched junction bases: 1. Germline-derived CDR1 and CDR2 are SQVTM and ANQGSEA. The CDR3: CSVEGQGYEQYF. In DNA form, the CDR3 reads TGCAGCGTTGAAGGACAGGGTTACGAGCAGTACTTC.

The chain links TRBV30 to TRBJ1-2; 7 bases fit TRBD1. The CDR3 runs 16 residues. The J segment lost 3 bases and the V segment lost 6 bases, leaving 16 bases of the junction unmatched. Germline V gene data show CDR1 as GTSNPN and CDR2 as SVGIG (reference sequence). CDR3 sequence (DNA): TGTGCCTGCTCAATCGACGGGGACAGTTCGTACTATGGCTACACCTTC. Its protein product is CACSIDGDSSYYGYTF. Full variable domain (outside the CDR3, taken from reference TRBV30 and TRBJ1-2): SQTIHQWPATLVQPVGSPLSLECTVEGTSNPNLYWYRQAAGRGLQLLFYSVGIGQISSEVPQNLSASRPQDRQFILSSKKLLLSDSGFYLCACSIDGDSSYYGYTFGSGTRLTVV.

This chain connects TRBV7-3 to TRBJ2-1; 10 nucleotides match TRBD2. The CDR3 consists of 14 residues. J lost 8 bases, V lost 3 bases, and 4 bases had no gene match. Germline CDR1 is SGHTA and CDR2 is FQGTGA. CDR3 nucleotides: TGTGCCAGCAGCTTTGGTAGCGGGGGGCATGAGCAGTTCTTC. Translation gives CASSFGSGGHEQFF.